Each of the 14 T cell receptor beta chains below was sequenced from the same sample in a study of shared clonotypes between healthy human individuals. The method was immunoSEQ multiplex PCR; TCRdb's version includes in-frame clones alone and lacks a portion of them. The data show some 550,000 clones, more than 95% seen once. Sequencing was done on a sample of naive CD4+ T cells sorted from blood. Subset specified: CD45RA+ positively selected. The receptors shown here come from a woman aged 25 to 39 in good health.

The V and J genes are TRBV27 and TRBJ1-1; D perhaps matches TRBD1 (5 bases). Germline V gives CDR1 MNHEY, CDR2 SMNVEV (reference sequence). V was clipped by 2 bases and J by 6 bases, with 13 bases between them. This CDR3 region has 14 residues. CDR3 nucleotides: TGTGCCAGCAGTTTAGGCGGGAGAGGGGCTGAAGCTTTCTTT. It codes for CASSLGGRGAEAFF.

The V call is TRBV19, the J call TRBJ2-4, with 7 positions matching TRBD2. J was trimmed by 0 bases and V by 4 bases; bases with no gene match: 3. The CDR3 is 15 amino acids. Germline V gene lookup returns CDR1 LNHDA and CDR2 SQIVND (reference sequence). The DNA of the CDR3 is TGTGCCAGTAGTACTAGCGGATTAGCCAAAAACATTCAGTACTTC. Amino acid sequence: CASSTSGLAKNIQYF. The full variable domain, its missing parts supplied by reference TRBV19 and TRBJ2-4, is DGGITQSPKYLFRKEGQNVTLSCEQNLNHDAMYWYRQDPGQGLRLIYYSQIVNDFQKGDIAEGYSVSREKKESFPLTVTSAQKNPTAFYLCASSTSGLAKNIQYFGAGTRLSVL.

The DNA of the CDR3 is TGTGCCAGCACCAAAAGACAGGGGGGCACTGAAGCTTTCTTT. The encoded protein is CASTKRQGGTEAFF. The chain links TRBV28 to TRBJ1-1; 9 bases are a match to TRBD1. The V and J ends lost 7 bases and 4 bases, in that order; junction bases with no gene match: 7. Germline V CDR1 and CDR2: MDHEN, SYDVKM. CDR3 size: 14 residues.

This sequence joins TRBV11-3 and TRBJ2-2; the D gene is possibly TRBD2 (5 bases). V lost 4 bases and J 5 bases, leaving 17 bases between the germline ends. The germline V gene has CDR1 SGHNT and CDR2 YENEEA. The CDR3 has 16 amino acids. CDR3 sequence: CASSSFRGLATGELFF. CDR3 nucleotide sequence: TGTGCCAGCAGCTCTTTCCGGGGTTTAGCGACCGGGGAGCTGTTTTTT. The entire variable domain, with the rest obtained from reference TRBV11-3 and TRBJ2-2, is as follows: EAGVVQSPRYKIIEKKQPVAFWCNPISGHNTLYWYLQNLGQGPELLIRYENEEAVDDSQLPKDRFSAERLKGVDSTLKIQPAELGDSAVYLCASSSFRGLATGELFFGEGSRLTVL.

The genes are TRBV15 and TRBJ1-4; D remains ambiguous. V was cut by 4 bases and J by 4 bases, with 13 bases left in between. The CDR3 runs to 15 residues. CDR1 LNHNV and CDR2 YYDKDF come from the germline V gene (reference sequence). CDR3: CATSNGRLNNEKLFF. DNA of the CDR3: TGTGCCACCAGCAACGGACGGCTTAATAATGAAAAACTGTTTTTT.

The chain employs TRBV5-1 and TRBJ2-6; D is unclear. Germline CDR1 and CDR2: SGHRS and YFSETQ. CDR3 size: 14 residues. The V gene lost 5 bases and the J gene lost 2 bases, with 8 bases spanning the gap. CDR3 amino acids: CASRAGAGANVLTF. CDR3 in DNA: TGCGCCAGCAGGGCCGGAGCTGGGGCCAACGTCCTGACTTTC.

The chain employs TRBV2 and TRBJ2-1, with TRBD1 as a possible D gene (6 bases). Looked up from germline, CDR1 is SNHLY and CDR2 is FYNNEI. V lost 4 bases to trimming and J lost 4 bases, with 8 bases between them. The CDR3 spans 13 residues. CDR3 protein: CASSVQGYNEQFF. The CDR3 DNA follows: TGTGCCAGCAGTGTACAGGGTTACAATGAGCAGTTCTTC.

The V call is TRBV29-1, the J call TRBJ1-3; D is ambiguous. This CDR3 is built from 13 residues. Per germline, CDR1 SQVTM and CDR2 ANQGSEA. V dropped 6 bases and J dropped 0 bases, with 9 bases sitting between them. For the CDR3, the DNA is TGCAGCGTAAGGAGAAGCTCTGGAAACACCATATATTTT. It yields the protein CSVRRSSGNTIYF.

This chain connects TRBV11-1 to TRBJ1-1, with a weak D call TRBD1 (5 bases). CDR1 SGHAT and CDR2 FQDESV come from the germline V gene (reference sequence). The V gene lost 8 bases and the J gene lost 2 bases, with 18 bases spanning the gap. The CDR3 extends over 15 amino acids. CDR3 loop: CASRTPGTDNTEAFF. The CDR3 DNA reads TGTGCCAGCCGAACCCCCGGGACTGATAACACTGAAGCTTTCTTT. Using reference TRBV11-1 and TRBJ1-1 for the parts outside the CDR3, the full variable domain is EAEVAQSPRYKITEKSQAVAFWCDPISGHATLYWYRQILGQGPELLVQFQDESVVDDSQLPKDRFSAERLKGVDSTLKIQPAELGDSAMYLCASRTPGTDNTEAFFGQGTRLTVV.

V and J are TRBV28 and TRBJ2-7, with D unresolved. The CDR3 spans 14 residues. Trimming cost V 2 bases and J 3 bases, with 11 bases left between them. Germline V lookup: CDR1 MDHEN, CDR2 SYDVKM. The CDR3 bases are TGTGCCAGCAGTTTAAGCCGAGTGAGCTACGAGCAGTACTTC. Translation gives CASSLSRVSYEQYF.

The CDR3 region has the DNA TGCGCCAGCAGCCAAGCCAGGGTGAGCACAGGTGTAGCCTACGAGCAGTACTTC. The encoded protein is CASSQARVSTGVAYEQYF. V and J are TRBV4-1 and TRBJ2-5; D might be TRBD1 (5 bases). The DNA matches TRBJ2-7 better at its end, which makes the J call doubtful. The CDR3 has 18 amino acids. Looked up from germline, CDR1 is MGHRA and CDR2 is YSYEKL.

CDR3 region: CASSAGTANTGELFF. Here the CDR3 DNA reads TGTGCCAGCAGTGCGGGGACAGCTAACACCGGGGAGCTGTTTTTT. V and J are TRBV2 and TRBJ2-2; TRBD1 matches 7 bases. With 4 bases clipped from V and 2 bases from J, the junction kept 4 bases outside the gene matches. Germline V gene lookup returns CDR1 SNHLY and CDR2 FYNNEI. This CDR3 has 15 residues.

V and J are TRBV7-2 and TRBJ2-1; the match to TRBD2 covers 7 bases. The CDR3 is made up of 17 amino acids. Germline V gene lookup returns CDR1 SGHTA and CDR2 FQGNSA. With 4 bases clipped from V and 5 bases from J, the junction kept 14 bases outside the gene matches. CDR3: CASSSLGAAGLNNEQFF. CDR3 in DNA: TGTGCCAGCAGCTCACTTGGGGCCGCGGGACTAAACAATGAGCAGTTCTTC. The variable domain in full, completed from reference TRBV7-2 and TRBJ2-1, reads GAGVSQSPSNKVTEKGKDVELRCDPISGHTALYWYRQSLGQGLEFLIYFQGNSAPDKSGLPSDRFSAERTGGSVSTLTIQRTQQEDSAVYLCASSSLGAAGLNNEQFFGPGTRLTVL.

The chain's CDR3 is CASSVSTDTQYF. The CDR3 DNA follows: TGTGCCAGCAGTGTTAGCACAGATACGCAGTATTTT. The chain is built from TRBV25-1 and TRBJ2-3, with D hard to call. The CDR3 totals 12 residues. Germline V gene lookup returns CDR1 MGHDK and CDR2 SYGVNS. The V and J ends lost 4 bases and 0 bases respectively, with 2 bases between them.